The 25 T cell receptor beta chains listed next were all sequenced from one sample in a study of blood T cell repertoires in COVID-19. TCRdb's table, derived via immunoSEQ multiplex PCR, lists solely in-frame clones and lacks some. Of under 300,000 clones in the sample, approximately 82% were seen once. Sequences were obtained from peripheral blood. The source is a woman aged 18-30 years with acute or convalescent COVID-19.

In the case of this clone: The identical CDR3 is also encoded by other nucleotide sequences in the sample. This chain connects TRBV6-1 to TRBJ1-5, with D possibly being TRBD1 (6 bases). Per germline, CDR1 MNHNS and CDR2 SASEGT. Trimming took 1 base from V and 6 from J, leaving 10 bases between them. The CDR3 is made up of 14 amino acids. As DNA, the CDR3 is TGTGCCAGCAGTGAAGGAGGGGGGGGTCAGCCCCAGCATTTT. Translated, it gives CASSEGGGGQPQHF.

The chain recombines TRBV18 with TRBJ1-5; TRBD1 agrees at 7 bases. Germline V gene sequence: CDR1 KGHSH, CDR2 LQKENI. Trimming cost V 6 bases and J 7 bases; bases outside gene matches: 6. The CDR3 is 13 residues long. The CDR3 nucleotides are TGTGCCAGCTCCAGAACAGGGGACCAGCCCCAGCATTTT. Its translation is CASSRTGDQPQHF.

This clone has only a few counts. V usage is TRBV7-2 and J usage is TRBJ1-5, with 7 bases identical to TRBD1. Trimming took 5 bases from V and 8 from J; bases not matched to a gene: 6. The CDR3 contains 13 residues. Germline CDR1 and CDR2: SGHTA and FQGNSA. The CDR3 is CASSLGQQEPQHF. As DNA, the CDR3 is TGTGCCAGCAGCCTGGGACAGCAAGAGCCCCAGCATTTT.

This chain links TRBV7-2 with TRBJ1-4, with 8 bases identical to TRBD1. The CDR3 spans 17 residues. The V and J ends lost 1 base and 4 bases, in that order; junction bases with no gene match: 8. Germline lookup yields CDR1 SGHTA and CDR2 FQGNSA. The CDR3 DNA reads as TGTGCCAGCAGCTTAGAGGGCAGGGGGCTTAGTAATGAAAAACTGTTTTTT. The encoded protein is CASSLEGRGLSNEKLFF.

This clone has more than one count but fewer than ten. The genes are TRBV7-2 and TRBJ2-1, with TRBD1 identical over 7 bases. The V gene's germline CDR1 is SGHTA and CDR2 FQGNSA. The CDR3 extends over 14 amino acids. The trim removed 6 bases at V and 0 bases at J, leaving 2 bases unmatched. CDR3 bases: TGTGCCAGCAGTAGGGACAGCTCCTACAATGAGCAGTTCTTC. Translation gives CASSRDSSYNEQFF.

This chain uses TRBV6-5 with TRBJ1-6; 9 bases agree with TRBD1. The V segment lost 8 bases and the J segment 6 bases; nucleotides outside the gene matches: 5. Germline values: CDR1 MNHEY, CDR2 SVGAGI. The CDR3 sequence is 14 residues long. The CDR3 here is CASGTGKFNSPLHF. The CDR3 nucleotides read TGTGCCAGCGGGACAGGGAAATTTAATTCACCCCTCCACTTT.

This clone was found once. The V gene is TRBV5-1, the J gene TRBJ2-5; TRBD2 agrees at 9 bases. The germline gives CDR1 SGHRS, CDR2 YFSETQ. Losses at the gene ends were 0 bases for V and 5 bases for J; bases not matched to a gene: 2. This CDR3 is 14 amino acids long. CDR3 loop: CASSLGLAVETQYF. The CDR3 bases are TGCGCCAGCAGCTTGGGACTAGCGGTTGAGACCCAGTACTTC.

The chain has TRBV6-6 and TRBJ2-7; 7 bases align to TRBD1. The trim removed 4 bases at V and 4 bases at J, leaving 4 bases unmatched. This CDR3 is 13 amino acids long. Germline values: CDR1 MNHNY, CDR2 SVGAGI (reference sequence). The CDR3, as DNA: TGTGCCAGCAGTTTTACAGGGGTTTACGAGCAGTACTTC. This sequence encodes CASSFTGVYEQYF.

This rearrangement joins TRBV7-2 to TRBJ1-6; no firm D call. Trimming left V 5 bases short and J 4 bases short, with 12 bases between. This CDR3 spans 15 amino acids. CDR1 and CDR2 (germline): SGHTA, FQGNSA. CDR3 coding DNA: TGTGCCAGCAGCCCACTTCCGAGGTATAATTCACCCCTCCACTTT. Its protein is CASSPLPRYNSPLHF.

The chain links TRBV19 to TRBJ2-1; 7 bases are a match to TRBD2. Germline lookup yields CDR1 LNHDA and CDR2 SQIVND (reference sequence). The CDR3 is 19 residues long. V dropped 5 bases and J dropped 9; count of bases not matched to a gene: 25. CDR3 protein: CASSSPDEKGGPWLFEQFF. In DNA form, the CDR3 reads TGTGCCAGTAGTTCCCCAGACGAAAAGGGAGGGCCGTGGTTGTTTGAGCAGTTCTTC.

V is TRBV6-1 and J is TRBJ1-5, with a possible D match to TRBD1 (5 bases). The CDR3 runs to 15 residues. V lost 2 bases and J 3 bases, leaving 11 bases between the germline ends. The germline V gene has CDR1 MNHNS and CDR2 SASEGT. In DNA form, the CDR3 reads TGTGCCAGCAGTGAAACCGGGGGGAACAATCAGCCCCAGCATTTT. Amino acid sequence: CASSETGGNNQPQHF.

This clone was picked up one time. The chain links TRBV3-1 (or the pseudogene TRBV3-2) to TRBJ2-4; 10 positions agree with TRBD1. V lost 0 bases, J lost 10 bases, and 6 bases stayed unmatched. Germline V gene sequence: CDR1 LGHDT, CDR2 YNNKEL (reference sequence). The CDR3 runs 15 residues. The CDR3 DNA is TGTGCCAGCAGCCAAGAGGTCGGGACAGGGGATATTCAGTACTTC. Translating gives CASSQEVGTGDIQYF.

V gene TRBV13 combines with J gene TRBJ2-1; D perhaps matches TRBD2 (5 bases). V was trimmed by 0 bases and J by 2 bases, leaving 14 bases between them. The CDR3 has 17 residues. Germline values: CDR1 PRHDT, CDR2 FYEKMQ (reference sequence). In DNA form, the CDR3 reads TGTGCCAGCAGCTTAGGCCTCTCTATTAGCGCCTACAATGAGCAGTTCTTC. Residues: CASSLGLSISAYNEQFF.

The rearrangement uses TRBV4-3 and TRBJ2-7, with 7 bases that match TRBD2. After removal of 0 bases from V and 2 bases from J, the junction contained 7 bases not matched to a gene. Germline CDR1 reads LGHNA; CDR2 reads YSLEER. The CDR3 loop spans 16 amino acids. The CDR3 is CASSQERASGAYEQYF. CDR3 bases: TGCGCCAGCAGCCAAGAGCGGGCTAGCGGAGCCTACGAGCAGTACTTC.

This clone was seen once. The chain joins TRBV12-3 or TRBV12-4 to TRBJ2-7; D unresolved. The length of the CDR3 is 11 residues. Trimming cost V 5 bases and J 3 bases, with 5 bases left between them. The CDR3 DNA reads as TGTGCCAGCAGTATCTACTACGAGCAGTACTTC. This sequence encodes CASSIYYEQYF.

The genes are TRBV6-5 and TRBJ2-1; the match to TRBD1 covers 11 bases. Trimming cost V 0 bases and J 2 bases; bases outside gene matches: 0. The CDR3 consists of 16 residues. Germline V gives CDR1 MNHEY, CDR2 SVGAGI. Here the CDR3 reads CASSYSGQGAYNEQFF. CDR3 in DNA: TGTGCCAGCAGTTACTCGGGACAGGGGGCCTACAATGAGCAGTTCTTC.

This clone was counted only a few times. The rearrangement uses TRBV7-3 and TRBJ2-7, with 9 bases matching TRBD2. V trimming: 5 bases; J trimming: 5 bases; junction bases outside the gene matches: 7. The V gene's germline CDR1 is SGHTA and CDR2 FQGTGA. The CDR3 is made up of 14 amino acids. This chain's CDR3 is CASSPGTSNNEQYF. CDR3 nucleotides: TGTGCCAGCAGCCCCGGGACTAGCAACAACGAGCAGTACTTC.

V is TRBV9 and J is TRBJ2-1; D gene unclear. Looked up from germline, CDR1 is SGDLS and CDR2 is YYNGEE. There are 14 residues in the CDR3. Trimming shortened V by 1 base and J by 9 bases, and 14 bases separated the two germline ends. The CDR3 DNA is TGTGCCAGCAGCGTAAGTGGCGGCCGCGGTGAGCAGTTCTTC. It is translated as CASSVSGGRGEQFF.

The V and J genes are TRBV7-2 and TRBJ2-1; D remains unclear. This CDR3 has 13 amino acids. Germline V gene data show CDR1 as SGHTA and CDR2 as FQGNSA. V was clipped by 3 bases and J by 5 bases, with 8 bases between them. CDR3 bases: TGTGCCAGCAGCTTCCTACTACACAATGAGCAGTTCTTC. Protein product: CASSFLLHNEQFF.

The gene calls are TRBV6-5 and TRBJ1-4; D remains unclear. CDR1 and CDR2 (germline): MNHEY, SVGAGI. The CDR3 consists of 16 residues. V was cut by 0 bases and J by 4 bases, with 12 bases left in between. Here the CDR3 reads CASSYSGGLGNEKLFF. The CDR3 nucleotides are TGTGCCAGCAGTTACTCCGGCGGGTTGGGTAATGAAAAACTGTTTTTT.

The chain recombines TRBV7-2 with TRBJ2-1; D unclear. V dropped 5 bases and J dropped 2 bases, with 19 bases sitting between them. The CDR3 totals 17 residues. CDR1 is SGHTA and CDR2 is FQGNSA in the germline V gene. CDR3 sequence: CASSPWAERLTYNEQFF. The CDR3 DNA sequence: TGTGCCAGCAGCCCCTGGGCCGAACGGCTAACCTACAATGAGCAGTTCTTC. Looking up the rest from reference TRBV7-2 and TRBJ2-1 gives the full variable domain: GAGVSQSPSNKVTEKGKDVELRCDPISGHTALYWYRQSLGQGLEFLIYFQGNSAPDKSGLPSDRFSAERTGGSVSTLTIQRTQQEDSAVYLCASSPWAERLTYNEQFFGPGTRLTVL.

The DNA for the CDR3 is TGTGCCTGGAGTCTACGGGGACAGGGGGGAGAGACCCAGTACTTC. As protein: CAWSLRGQGGETQYF. V gene TRBV30 combines with J gene TRBJ2-5; 11 bases match TRBD1. V lost 2 bases, J lost 4 bases, and 6 bases stayed unmatched. The length of the CDR3 is 15 residues. CDR1 is GTSNPN and CDR2 is SVGIG in the germline V gene (reference sequence).

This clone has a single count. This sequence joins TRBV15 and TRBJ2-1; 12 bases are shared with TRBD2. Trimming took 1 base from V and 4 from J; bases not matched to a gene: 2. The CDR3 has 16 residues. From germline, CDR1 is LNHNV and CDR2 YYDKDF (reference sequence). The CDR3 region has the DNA TGTGCCACCAGCAGAGGACTAGCGGGAGTTTACAATGAGCAGTTCTTC. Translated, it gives CATSRGLAGVYNEQFF.

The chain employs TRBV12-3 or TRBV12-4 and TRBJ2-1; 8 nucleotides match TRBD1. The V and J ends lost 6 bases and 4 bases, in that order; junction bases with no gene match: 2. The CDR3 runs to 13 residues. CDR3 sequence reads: CASSWDRYNEQFF. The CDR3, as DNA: TGTGCCAGCAGCTGGGACAGGTACAATGAGCAGTTCTTC.

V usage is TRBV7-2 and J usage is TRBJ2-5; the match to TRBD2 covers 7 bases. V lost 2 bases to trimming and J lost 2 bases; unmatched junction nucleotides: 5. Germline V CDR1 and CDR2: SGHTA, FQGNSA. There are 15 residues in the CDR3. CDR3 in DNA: TGTGCCAGCAGCTTACGATCAGCGGGGCAAGAGACCCAGTACTTC. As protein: CASSLRSAGQETQYF.